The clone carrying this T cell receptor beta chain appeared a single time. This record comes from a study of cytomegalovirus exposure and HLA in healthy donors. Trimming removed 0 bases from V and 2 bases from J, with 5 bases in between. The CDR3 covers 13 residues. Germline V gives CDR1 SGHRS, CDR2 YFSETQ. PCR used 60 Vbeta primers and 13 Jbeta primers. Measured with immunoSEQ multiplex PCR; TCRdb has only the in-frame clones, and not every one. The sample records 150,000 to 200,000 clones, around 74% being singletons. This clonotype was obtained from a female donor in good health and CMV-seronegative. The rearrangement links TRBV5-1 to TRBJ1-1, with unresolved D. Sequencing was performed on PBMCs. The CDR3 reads CASSLGLNTEAFF. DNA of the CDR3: TGCGCCAGCAGCTTGGGGCTCAACACTGAAGCTTTCTTT.